The T cell receptor (beta chain) described here comes from a study of blood T cells in healthy people across ages. As for this clonotype: Its target is unknown.

General study points: Researchers deemed the diversity estimates from one million T cells underestimates. The fall in TCR beta diversity per million T cells was roughly linear with age. Aged donors had fewer naive CD4+ cells and lower diversity than long-lived donors.

A sample-barcoded 5' primer and a J-beta primer mix were used in a second PCR of about 7 to 12 cycles. TCRdb reanalysed the 5' RACE reads using MiXCR and keeps one entry per CDR3 protein. The sample comprises roughly 900,000 distinct CDR3 sequences, 40% to 60% of which are singletons, and over 10% rests with the top ten. The sequence was obtained from a man aged 30-40 years in good health. The sample was blood.

The CDR3 DNA is TGTGCCAGCAGTGAAACGCCCTCCACCACAGATACGCAGTATTTT. The encoded protein is CASSETPSTTDTQYF. The chain joins TRBV2 to TRBJ2-3; no definite D call. Trimming removed 2 bases from V and 2 bases from J, with 11 bases in between. Germline-derived CDR1 and CDR2 are SNHLY and FYNNEI. The CDR3 runs 15 residues.